The 20 T cell receptor beta chains in this list originate from one sample, sequenced in a study of T cell responses to AZD1222 COVID-19 vaccine. Using immunoSEQ multiplex PCR, the repertoire was profiled, and TCRdb retains in-frame clones only, with some absent. The table records 100,000 to 150,000 clones, 90% to 95% of them present only once. The sample was peripheral blood, taken on day 0 of AZD1222 vaccination. The receptors derive from an adult in good health.

This clone has just one count. This chain joins TRBV6-2 or TRBV6-3 and TRBJ2-7, with 12 bases fitting TRBD2. The CDR3 is 16 residues long. Losses at the gene ends were 6 bases for V and 0 bases for J; bases not matched to a gene: 6. Germline CDR1 is MNHEY and CDR2 is SVGEGT. CDR3 region: CASSGLAGLYSYEQYF. The CDR3, as DNA: TGTGCCAGCAGCGGACTAGCGGGATTATACTCCTACGAGCAGTACTTC.

V gene TRBV5-5 combines with J gene TRBJ2-1, with TRBD2 identical over 8 bases. Germline V gene data show CDR1 as SGHKS and CDR2 as YYEKEE (reference sequence). J gave up 8 bases and V 1 base, and 5 bases lay outside the gene matches. The CDR3 loop spans 14 amino acids. The CDR3 reads CASSLSSGMDEQFF. CDR3 coding DNA: TGTGCCAGCAGCTTGAGTAGCGGGATGGATGAGCAGTTCTTC.

V usage is TRBV7-6 and J usage is TRBJ1-1, with D unresolved. This CDR3 comprises 13 residues. V dropped 2 bases and J dropped 1 base, with 5 bases sitting between them. The germline CDR1 and CDR2 sequences are SGHVS and FNYEAQ. CDR3 amino acids: CASSLQENTEAFF. As DNA, the CDR3 is TGTGCCAGCAGCTTACAGGAGAACACTGAAGCTTTCTTT.

The V call is TRBV9, the J call TRBJ2-1; 7 bases match TRBD2. V shed 0 bases, J shed 0 bases, and the junction held 6 bases outside the gene matches. Germline V gives CDR1 SGDLS, CDR2 YYNGEE. CDR3 length: 17 amino acids. CDR3 in DNA: TGTGCCAGCAGCGTAGGAGGGACTACGAGCTCCTACAATGAGCAGTTCTTC. It encodes CASSVGGTTSSYNEQFF.

The chain joins TRBV5-1 to TRBJ2-1; TRBD2 agrees at 7 bases. CDR1 is SGHRS and CDR2 is YFSETQ in the germline V gene. The CDR3 runs to 15 residues. V gave up 0 bases and J gave up 10 bases; unmatched junction bases: 10. The CDR3 sequence is CASSLVLDGGREQFF. The CDR3 region has the DNA TGCGCCAGCAGCTTGGTTCTAGACGGGGGGAGAGAGCAGTTCTTC.

The chain employs TRBV4-1 and TRBJ1-4, with TRBD1 as a possible D gene (5 bases). The CDR3 is 15 residues long. V was cut by 0 bases and J by 5 bases, with 10 bases left in between. Germline-derived CDR1 and CDR2 are MGHRA and YSYEKL. The CDR3 loop reads CASSQDRQYNEKLFF. In DNA, the CDR3 is TGCGCCAGCAGCCAAGATAGACAGTACAATGAAAAACTGTTTTTT.

The V gene is TRBV6-1, the J gene TRBJ1-2; unclear D gene. V gave up 1 base and J gave up 8 bases, with 5 bases separating them. Germline values: CDR1 MNHNS, CDR2 SASEGT. CDR3 length equals 11 residues. CDR3 sequence reads: CASSEGVGYTF. In nucleotides, the CDR3 is TGTGCCAGCAGTGAAGGGGTCGGCTACACCTTC.

This chain links TRBV2 with TRBJ2-7; D possibly matches TRBD1 or TRBD2 (5 bases each). Germline lookup yields CDR1 SNHLY and CDR2 FYNNEI. Between the trimmed V and J ends, which lost 9 bases and 2 bases, there was a span of 14 bases. CDR3 length: 13 residues. CDR3 sequence: CASARDRAYEQYF. CDR3 sequence (DNA): TGTGCCAGTGCCCGGGACCGAGCCTACGAGCAGTACTTC.

V usage is TRBV19 and J usage is TRBJ1-5, with 9 bases that match TRBD1. Germline V CDR1 and CDR2: LNHDA, SQIVND (reference sequence). The CDR3 extends over 15 amino acids. With V trimmed by 5 bases and J by 4 bases, 6 bases remained unmatched. In nucleotides, the CDR3 is TGTGCCAGTAGTCCACAAGACAGGGGGAATCAGCCCCAGCATTTT. It is translated as CASSPQDRGNQPQHF.

The chain recombines TRBV7-8 with TRBJ1-2, with TRBD1 matching 7 bases. Germline lookup yields CDR1 SGHVS and CDR2 FQNEAQ. Trimming cost V 2 bases and J 8 bases; bases outside gene matches: 8. This CDR3 region has 14 residues. CDR3: CASSLSLQGEGYTF. The CDR3 coding sequence is TGTGCCAGCAGCTTAAGCCTTCAGGGGGAAGGCTACACCTTC. The full variable domain, completed using reference TRBV7-8 and TRBJ1-2, is GAGVSQSPRYKVAKRGQDVALRCDPISGHVSLFWYQQALGQGPEFLTYFQNEAQLDKSGLPSDRFFAERPEGSVSTLKIQRTQQEDSAVYLCASSLSLQGEGYTFGSGTRLTVV.

The chain recombines TRBV7-3 with TRBJ2-5; 8 bases fit TRBD1. Losses at the gene ends were 1 base for V and 5 bases for J; bases not matched to a gene: 6. The CDR3 covers 15 residues. The germline CDR1 and CDR2 sequences are SGHTA and FQGTGA. The CDR3 nucleotides read TGTGCCAGCAGCTTAAAACCAGGGGGCAGGGAGACCCAGTACTTC. It codes for CASSLKPGGRETQYF.

The V gene is TRBV7-8, the J gene TRBJ1-1; D not resolved. The CDR3 has 16 residues. CDR1 and CDR2 from the germline V gene are SGHVS and FQNEAQ. V lost 5 bases to trimming and J lost 7 bases, with 23 bases between them. As DNA, the CDR3 is TGTGCCAGCAGCGCAGGACTTTTCGCCCGTGGAGATGAAGCTTTCTTT. The encoded protein is CASSAGLFARGDEAFF. Based on the CDR3 plus reference TRBV7-8 and TRBJ1-1, the full variable domain is GAGVSQSPRYKVAKRGQDVALRCDPISGHVSLFWYQQALGQGPEFLTYFQNEAQLDKSGLPSDRFFAERPEGSVSTLKIQRTQQEDSAVYLCASSAGLFARGDEAFFGQGTRLTVV.

This rearrangement joins TRBV6-5 to TRBJ2-3, with TRBD1 matching 8 bases. The length of the CDR3 is 14 residues. The germline CDR1 and CDR2 sequences are MNHEY and SVGAGI. V was clipped by 6 bases and J by 4 bases; unmatched bases: 6. The CDR3 reads CASSNIRGPDTQYF. Written as DNA, the CDR3 is TGTGCCAGCAGCAATATCAGGGGGCCAGATACGCAGTATTTT.

The chain has TRBV5-1 and TRBJ1-2, with 7 bases that match TRBD1. The CDR3 loop spans 15 amino acids. In germline, CDR1 is SGHRS, CDR2 YFSETQ. V trimming: 2 bases; J trimming: 8 bases; junction bases outside the gene matches: 12. CDR3 nucleotide sequence: TGCGCCAGCAGCTTATTGACAGGGAAGAAGGGCGGCTACACCTTC. This sequence encodes CASSLLTGKKGGYTF. Full variable domain (outside the CDR3, taken from reference TRBV5-1 and TRBJ1-2): KAGVTQTPRYLIKTRGQQVTLSCSPISGHRSVSWYQQTPGQGLQFLFEYFSETQRNKGNFPGRFSGRQFSNSRSEMNVSTLELGDSALYLCASSLLTGKKGGYTFGSGTRLTVV.

This chain uses TRBV10-1 with TRBJ2-7, with 9 bases that match TRBD2. Germline V lookup: CDR1 WNHNN, CDR2 SYGVQD (reference sequence). The CDR3 has 15 residues. The V and J ends lost 2 bases and 7 bases, in that order; junction bases with no gene match: 9. The CDR3 region is CASSEGGRAPGEQYF. The DNA of the CDR3 is TGCGCCAGCAGTGAGGGCGGGAGGGCCCCTGGAGAGCAGTACTTC.

The J gene is TRBJ1-4, the V gene TRBV28, with TRBD1 as a possible D gene (5 bases). V lost 5 bases and J 5 bases, leaving 12 bases between the germline ends. This CDR3 is 14 amino acids long. In germline, CDR1 is MDHEN, CDR2 SYDVKM. The CDR3 here is CASSLRQTNEKLFF. CDR3 bases: TGTGCCAGCAGTCTCCGACAGACGAATGAAAAACTGTTTTTT. The whole variable domain, remainder taken from reference TRBV28 and TRBJ1-4, is DVKVTQSSRYLVKRTGEKVFLECVQDMDHENMFWYRQDPGLGLRLIYFSYDVKMKEKGDIPEGYSVSREKKERFSLILESASTNQTSMYLCASSLRQTNEKLFFGSGTQLSVL.

The J gene is TRBJ1-4, the V gene TRBV5-1; D is perhaps TRBD1 (6 bases). The V end lost 8 bases, the J end lost 5 bases, and 16 bases lay between the germline ends. This CDR3 region has 14 residues. CDR1 is SGHRS and CDR2 is YFSETQ in the germline V gene. Here the CDR3 reads CASQQQGPNEKLFF. CDR3 nucleotides: TGCGCCAGTCAACAACAGGGACCAAATGAAAAACTGTTTTTT.

In its sample, this clone was seen a few times. The V and J genes are TRBV28 and TRBJ2-6, with D uncertain. Per germline, CDR1 MDHEN and CDR2 SYDVKM. The CDR3 contains 13 residues. Deletions cut 8 bases from V and 2 bases from J, with 7 bases between. The CDR3: CASSRAGANVLTF. The CDR3 nucleotides read TGTGCCAGCTCTAGGGCTGGGGCCAACGTCCTGACTTTC.

The rearrangement joins TRBV28 to TRBJ2-7, with 8 bases aligning to TRBD2. Germline values: CDR1 MDHEN, CDR2 SYDVKM. After removal of 6 bases from V and 4 bases from J, the junction contained 8 bases not matched to a gene. The CDR3 is 14 amino acids. The CDR3 here is CASSPPAGDYEQYF. In DNA form, the CDR3 reads TGTGCCAGCAGCCCGCCAGCGGGAGATTACGAGCAGTACTTC.

This clone was seen only a few times. The J gene is TRBJ1-2, the V gene TRBV19; no definite D call. This CDR3 is built from 14 residues. Trimming pared 6 bases from V and 1 base from J, leaving 12 bases between. Germline V CDR1 and CDR2: LNHDA, SQIVND (reference sequence). For the CDR3, the DNA is TGTGCCAGTAGCCGGGTAAGCGGTAACTATGGCTACACCTTC. Its translation is CASSRVSGNYGYTF.